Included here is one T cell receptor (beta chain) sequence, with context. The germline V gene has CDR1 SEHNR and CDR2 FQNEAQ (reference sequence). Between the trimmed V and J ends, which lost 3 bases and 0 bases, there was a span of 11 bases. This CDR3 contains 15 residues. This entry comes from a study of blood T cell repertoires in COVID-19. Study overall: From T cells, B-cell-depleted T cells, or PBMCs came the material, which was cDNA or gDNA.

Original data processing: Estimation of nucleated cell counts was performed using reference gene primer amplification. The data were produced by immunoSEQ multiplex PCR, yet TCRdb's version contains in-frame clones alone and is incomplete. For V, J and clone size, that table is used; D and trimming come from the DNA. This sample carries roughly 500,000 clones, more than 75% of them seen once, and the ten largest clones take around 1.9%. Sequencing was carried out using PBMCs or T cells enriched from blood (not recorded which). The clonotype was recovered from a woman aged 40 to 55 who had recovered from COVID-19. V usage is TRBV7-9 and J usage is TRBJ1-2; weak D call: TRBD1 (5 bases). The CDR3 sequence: CASSLGGGTNYGYTF. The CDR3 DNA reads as TGTGCCAGCAGCTTGGGTGGGGGGACTAACTATGGCTACACCTTC.